A selection of T cell receptor beta chains follows, all from one sample in a study of blood T cells in healthy people across ages. TCRdb used MiXCR to reprocess the 5' RACE reads, holding one entry per CDR3 protein. The top ten hold approximately 8.7% of the sample, which has roughly 560,000 distinct CDR3 sequences, under 30% seen once. These same records also appear under a second study, on T cells of mothers and their children.

Sequences were obtained from blood. The receptor set was obtained from a boy younger than 18 in good health. Each CDR3 is given with its conserved first and last residue. D genes are given only for firm matches. Only some rows state a clone size, as once, few, many or a class for expanded clones.

j_call,d_call,clone_size,v_call,cdr3_nt,cdr3_aa
TRBJ2-7,TRBD1,-,TRBV5-6,TGTGCCAGCAGCCGCGACAGGGATCTATCCTACGAGCAGTACTTC,CASSRDRDLSYEQYF
TRBJ1-1,-,-,TRBV5-1,TGCGCCAGCAACCTGGGGCAGAAGAACACTGAAGCTTTCTTT,CASNLGQKNTEAFF
TRBJ2-1,-,-,TRBV7-9,TGTGCCAGCAGCTCGGTCAGGGACCAGTTCTTC,CASSSVRDQFF
TRBJ2-7,-,few,TRBV9,TGTGCCAGCAGCGTTGGGCGATCACACTACGAGCAGTACTTC,CASSVGRSHYEQYF
TRBJ2-1,-,few,TRBV30,TGTGCCTGGAGCGGCGGGATCTCCTACAATGAGCAGTTCTTC,CAWSGGISYNEQFF
TRBJ2-7,-,few,TRBV21-1,TGTGCCAGCAGCCCCCAGGCGGGGACAGCGGTCTCCTACGAGCAGTACTTC,CASSPQAGTAVSYEQYF
TRBJ1-1,-,-,TRBV7-9,TGTGCCAGCAGCCCAGGGTTCTTGAACACTGAAGCTTTCTTT,CASSPGFLNTEAFF
TRBJ1-4,-,-,TRBV7-6,TGTGCCAGCAGCTCACTCCCAAAGGGGCAAAACTATGAAAAACTGTTTTTT,CASSSLPKGQNYEKLFF
TRBJ2-7,-,-,TRBV4-3,TGCGCCAGCAGCCCCAACTCCGGGACTCTTTACGAGCAGTACTTC,CASSPNSGTLYEQYF
TRBJ2-2,TRBD1,-,TRBV28,TGTGCCAGCAGAGGACAGGGGGCGTACACCGGGGAGCTGTTTTTT,CASRGQGAYTGELFF
TRBJ2-6,-,-,TRBV28,TGTGCCAGCAGTTTAATGTGGCAGGATCCCTCTGGGGCCAACGTCCTGACTTTC,CASSLMWQDPSGANVLTF
TRBJ2-5,-,few,TRBV28,TGTGCCACCGTCGAGGGGAGTGAGAGAGAGCAGTACTTC,CATVEGSEREQYF
TRBJ1-5,-,few,TRBV20-1,TGCAGTGCTAGAGATTTGGAGGCTAGCAATCAGCCCCAGCATTTT,CSARDLEASNQPQHF
TRBJ2-2,TRBD2,few,TRBV10-3,TGTGCCATCAGTGATGATGGGACTAGGTACACCGGGGAGCTGTTTTTT,CAISDDGTRYTGELFF
TRBJ2-1,TRBD2,-,TRBV9,TGTGCCAGCAGCCTCATAGCGGGAGGGCCCGATGAGCAGTTCTTC,CASSLIAGGPDEQFF